Presented here are 19 T cell receptor beta chains from one specimen sequenced in a study of CD8 T cells in Susac syndrome. The authors reverse transcribed about 0.5 to 1 ug RNA with random hexamers. TCRdb processed the immunoSEQ multiplex PCR reads anew with MiXCR; each CDR3 protein has one entry. The sample has tens of thousands of distinct CDR3 sequences, about 95% seen once. Sequencing input: CD8+ T cells from PBMCs. The source is a human donor with multiple sclerosis.

The rearrangement links TRBV2 to TRBJ2-1, with 7 bases aligning to TRBD2. The J segment lost 0 bases and the V segment lost 8 bases, leaving 13 bases of the junction unmatched. Germline V gene data show CDR1 as SNHLY and CDR2 as FYNNEI. This CDR3 is built from 17 residues. The CDR3 reads CASPTSAPRSSYNEQFF. For the CDR3, the DNA is TGTGCCAGCCCAACTAGCGCGCCTCGGAGCTCCTACAATGAGCAGTTCTTC.

The J gene is TRBJ1-2, the V gene TRBV20-1; 9 bases are shared with TRBD1. V was clipped by 1 base and J by 3 bases; unmatched bases: 0. The germline V gene has CDR1 DFQATT and CDR2 SNEGSKA (reference sequence). CDR3 length equals 13 residues. CDR3 coding DNA: TGCAGTGCTAGAGGGACAGGGGACTATGGCTACACCTTC. Translating it yields CSARGTGDYGYTF.

The chain is built from TRBV3-1 and TRBJ2-2; D possibly corresponds to TRBD2 (6 bases). Germline values: CDR1 LGHDT, CDR2 YNNKEL (reference sequence). This CDR3 comprises 16 residues. Trimming cost V 0 bases and J 5 bases, with 13 bases left between them. CDR3 in amino acids: CASSQDWYSGTGELFF. For the CDR3, the DNA is TGTGCCAGCAGCCAAGATTGGTACAGCGGGACCGGGGAGCTGTTTTTT.

V usage is TRBV2 and J usage is TRBJ1-5, with D possibly TRBD1 on 5 matching bases. The CDR3 is 12 amino acids. Trimming left V 7 bases short and J 4 bases short, with 8 bases between. Germline CDR1 SNHLY, CDR2 FYNNEI. Here the CDR3 reads CASKEGNQPQHF. The DNA of the CDR3 is TGTGCCAGCAAGGAGGGGAATCAGCCCCAGCATTTT.

The chain recombines TRBV27 with TRBJ2-7; either TRBD1 or TRBD2 may fit D (5 bases each). V was clipped by 6 bases and J by 7 bases, with 19 bases between them. This CDR3 has 14 amino acids. CDR1 MNHEY and CDR2 SMNVEV come from the germline V gene (reference sequence). For the CDR3, the DNA is TGTGCCAGCAGCCCCGGGACCGACGTACGAGAGCAGTACTTC. Translated, it gives CASSPGTDVREQYF.

The genes are TRBV5-4 and TRBJ2-4; 8 bases fit TRBD2. The germline gives CDR1 SGHNT, CDR2 YYREEE (reference sequence). J gave up 11 bases and V 2 bases, and 12 bases lay outside the gene matches. The CDR3 consists of 15 residues. The DNA for the CDR3 is TGTGCCAGCAGCTTTGGCCCGGGACTAGGGGTCTTTCAGTACTTC. Translating gives CASSFGPGLGVFQYF.

This clonotype was seen a single time. The chain links TRBV5-1 to TRBJ2-7; no firm D call. Germline CDR1 and CDR2: SGHRS and YFSETQ. The ends were cut back, 4 bases at V and 6 bases at J, with 20 bases in the middle. CDR3 length equals 15 residues. CDR3 sequence: CASSPLDIGDAEQYF. The DNA of the CDR3 is TGCGCCAGCAGCCCGCTCGATATCGGTGATGCCGAGCAGTACTTC.

The gene calls are TRBV29-1 and TRBJ2-3, with 7 bases fitting TRBD2. The CDR3 is 15 residues long. Losses at the gene ends were 1 base for V and 2 bases for J; bases not matched to a gene: 6. Germline V gives CDR1 SQVTM, CDR2 ANQGSEA. CDR3 loop: CSVEVVRDYTDTQYF. CDR3 nucleotides: TGCAGCGTTGAAGTCGTCAGGGACTACACAGATACGCAGTATTTT.

The chain joins TRBV4-3 to TRBJ2-6, with D uncertain. The CDR3 is made up of 17 amino acids. The germline V gene encodes CDR1 LGHNA and CDR2 YSLEER. V was trimmed by 0 bases and J by 0 bases, leaving 9 bases between them. Written as DNA, the CDR3 is TGCGCCAGCAGCCAAGATCTTGGCACCTCTGGGGCCAACGTCCTGACTTTC. The encoded protein is CASSQDLGTSGANVLTF.

The chain carries TRBV28 and TRBJ1-6; 9 bases fit TRBD1. Germline CDR1 reads MDHEN; CDR2 reads SYDVKM. The CDR3 totals 16 residues. V dropped 5 bases and J dropped 7; count of bases not matched to a gene: 9. The CDR3 DNA sequence: TGTGCCAGCAGTAAAACAGGGGGCGCGAGCAATTCACCCCTCCACTTT. Translating it yields CASSKTGGASNSPLHF.

The chain has TRBV7-7 and TRBJ2-1, with unresolved D. V was trimmed by 5 bases and J by 5 bases, leaving 10 bases between them. CDR1 and CDR2 (germline): SSHAT, FNYEAQ (reference sequence). The CDR3 consists of 13 residues. The CDR3 DNA reads TGTGCCAGCAGCCCCACGACCCACAATGAGCAGTTCTTC. It is translated as CASSPTTHNEQFF.

This clonotype was found once. CDR3 DNA sequence: TGTGCCAGCAGCGGGACCGCGGAGCGGGAGTTTGGCGGGGAGCTGTTTTTT. Protein: CASSGTAEREFGGELFF. This chain joins TRBV9 and TRBJ2-2, with 8 bases that match TRBD2. V dropped 3 bases and J dropped 7; count of bases not matched to a gene: 14. CDR3 length: 17 amino acids. Looked up from germline, CDR1 is SGDLS and CDR2 is YYNGEE.

The chain joins TRBV5-4 to TRBJ1-1, with TRBD1 as a possible D gene (6 bases). V shed 8 bases and J shed 0 bases, with 14 bases lying between them. The CDR3 is 14 amino acids. Per the germline V gene, CDR1 is SGHNT and CDR2 is YYREEE (reference sequence). The CDR3 reads CASMMTGMNTEAFF. The CDR3 nucleotides are TGTGCCAGTATGATGACAGGAATGAACACTGAAGCTTTCTTT.

This clonotype was found once. The chain joins TRBV7-9 to TRBJ2-5; D not certain. The ends were cut back, 0 bases at V and 6 bases at J, with 14 bases in the middle. CDR1 is SEHNR and CDR2 is FQNEAQ in the germline V gene (reference sequence). The length of the CDR3 is 15 residues. DNA of the CDR3: TGTGCCAGCAGCTTAGCTGTGGGCAGAAAAAAGACCCAGTACTTC. Its translation is CASSLAVGRKKTQYF. The whole variable domain, filled in from reference TRBV7-9 and TRBJ2-5, reads DTGVSQNPRHKITKRGQNVTFRCDPISEHNRLYWYRQTLGQGPEFLTYFQNEAQLEKSRLLSDRFSAERPKGSFSTLEIQRTEQGDSAMYLCASSLAVGRKKTQYFGPGTRLLVL.

This chain links TRBV29-1 with TRBJ2-2, with no clear D. This CDR3 has 13 residues. V was clipped by 1 base and J by 6 bases, with 9 bases between them. Looked up from germline, CDR1 is SQVTM and CDR2 is ANQGSEA. The CDR3 bases are TGCAGCGTTGAAGGAGGTAGACCCGGGGAGCTGTTTTTT. Amino acid sequence: CSVEGGRPGELFF.

The CDR3 DNA reads TGTGCCAGCAGCGAAAGTACAGGGGGATACACCTACGAGCAGTACTTC. This gives the protein CASSESTGGYTYEQYF. This chain uses TRBV13 with TRBJ2-7, with TRBD1 matching 8 bases. From germline, CDR1 is PRHDT and CDR2 FYEKMQ (reference sequence). V gave up 5 bases and J gave up 2 bases; unmatched junction bases: 11. The CDR3 runs to 16 residues.

The V call is TRBV6-2 or TRBV6-3, the J call TRBJ2-5; TRBD1 is a possible D gene (6 bases). CDR3 length: 15 residues. Germline assignment: CDR1 MNHEY and CDR2 SVGEGT. V was shortened by 2 bases and J by 3 bases, with 13 bases between the two germline ends. CDR3 sequence (DNA): TGTGCCAGCAGTTACCTCAGGGGACCCAAAGAGACCCAGTACTTC. This encodes CASSYLRGPKETQYF.

The gene calls are TRBV5-1 and TRBJ2-7, with 7 nucleotides matching TRBD1. V was clipped by 2 bases and J by 4 bases; unmatched bases: 6. The CDR3 runs 14 residues. Germline CDR1 reads SGHRS; CDR2 reads YFSETQ. The CDR3: CASSFGTELYEQYF. DNA of the CDR3: TGCGCCAGCAGCTTCGGGACAGAACTATACGAGCAGTACTTC.

This chain joins TRBV30 and TRBJ1-3; D is unresolved. The germline V gene has CDR1 GTSNPN and CDR2 SVGIG (reference sequence). Trimming took off 1 base at V and 0 bases at J, with 10 bases between the two ends. The CDR3 spans 15 residues. In DNA form, the CDR3 reads TGTGCCTGGAGTGGACCGGGAGCCTCTGGAAACACCATATATTTT. It translates to CAWSGPGASGNTIYF. The full variable domain, rest sourced from reference TRBV30 and TRBJ1-3, is SQTIHQWPATLVQPVGSPLSLECTVEGTSNPNLYWYRQAAGRGLQLLFYSVGIGQISSEVPQNLSASRPQDRQFILSSKKLLLSDSGFYLCAWSGPGASGNTIYFGEGSWLTVV.